A single sample gave rise to the 9 T cell receptor beta chains below, sequenced in a study of CD8 T cells in ankylosing spondylitis. TCRdb used MiXCR to reprocess the 5' RACE reads, holding one entry per CDR3 protein. The sample records approximately 290,000 distinct CDR3 sequences, 20% being singletons. The sample consisted of blood, either unsorted or a sorted T cell fraction (not recorded which). The receptors stem from a female donor with ankylosing spondylitis or in good health (not recorded which).

The CDR3 DNA reads TGTGCCACCCTAACTCCAGGGGGCGTGAGCGGGGAGCTGTTTTTT. Translation: CATLTPGGVSGELFF. The rearrangement uses TRBV7-2 and TRBJ2-2; 8 positions match TRBD1. With 10 bases clipped from V and 7 bases from J, the junction kept 14 bases outside the gene matches. The CDR3 has 15 amino acids. Germline V CDR1 and CDR2: SGHTA, FQGNSA.

This clonotype was seen a few times. The chain employs TRBV6-5 and TRBJ1-1; 7 positions agree with TRBD1. The germline V gene has CDR1 MNHEY and CDR2 SVGAGI. CDR3 length: 15 amino acids. V gave up 0 bases and J gave up 5 bases; unmatched junction bases: 6. CDR3 coding DNA: TGTGCCAGCAGTTACTCTACAGGGGTAGAGACTGAAGCTTTCTTT. It codes for CASSYSTGVETEAFF.

This clonotype was seen more than once but under ten times. The chain links TRBV20-1 to TRBJ2-1, with a possible D match to TRBD2 (5 bases). The germline gives CDR1 DFQATT, CDR2 SNEGSKA (reference sequence). CDR3 length: 13 amino acids. V dropped 3 bases and J dropped 0 bases, with 6 bases sitting between them. The CDR3 region has the DNA TGCAGTGCTAGCCTAGCCTCCTACAATGAGCAGTTCTTC. Translated: CSASLASYNEQFF.

The chain is built from TRBV27 and TRBJ1-2, with 8 bases aligning to TRBD1. The V and J ends lost 5 bases and 3 bases, in that order; junction bases with no gene match: 5. This CDR3 region has 14 residues. Germline V CDR1 and CDR2: MNHEY, SMNVEV (reference sequence). For the CDR3, the DNA is TGTGCCAGCAGTCGGACAGGGACTTACTATGGCTACACCTTC. Residues: CASSRTGTYYGYTF.

This clonotype was seen more than once but under ten times. V usage is TRBV6-5 and J usage is TRBJ2-3; D unclear. Trimming shortened V by 4 bases and J by 6 bases, and 11 bases separated the two germline ends. Germline CDR1 reads MNHEY; CDR2 reads SVGAGI. There are 13 residues in the CDR3. The CDR3 region is CASSWLGSDTQYF. The CDR3 DNA reads as TGTGCCAGCAGTTGGCTCGGGTCCGATACGCAGTATTTT.

This clonotype was seen a handful of times. The rearrangement joins TRBV10-3 to TRBJ2-3; no reliable D call. CDR3 length: 13 residues. In germline, CDR1 is ENHRY, CDR2 SYGVKD. V was trimmed by 10 bases and J by 2 bases, leaving 13 bases between them. The CDR3 is CATNDLHTDTQYF. As DNA, the CDR3 is TGTGCCACCAATGACTTACACACAGATACGCAGTATTTT.

This clonotype appeared a few times. This chain connects TRBV6-1 to TRBJ2-7, with 7 bases that match TRBD1. V was clipped by 6 bases and J by 3 bases; unmatched bases: 8. Germline CDR1 and CDR2: MNHNS and SASEGT. The length of the CDR3 is 14 residues. As DNA, the CDR3 is TGTGCCAGCAGGGCCCGGGACAGTTACTACGAGCAGTACTTC. It encodes CASRARDSYYEQYF.

The sample holds a few counts of this clonotype. This chain links TRBV3-1 with TRBJ2-5, with D perhaps TRBD1 or TRBD2 (5 bases each). There are 13 residues in the CDR3. Germline V gene data show CDR1 as LGHDT and CDR2 as YNNKEL (reference sequence). V gave up 2 bases and J gave up 9 bases, with 13 bases separating them. The CDR3, as DNA: TGTGCCAGCAGCCAAAAAGGGACGGCGGCCCAGTACTTC. It translates to CASSQKGTAAQYF.

This clonotype was recorded at least ten times. The rearrangement links TRBV20-1 to TRBJ2-1, with TRBD2 as a possible D gene (6 bases). Per the germline V gene, CDR1 is DFQATT and CDR2 is SNEGSKA (reference sequence). Between the trimmed V and J ends, which lost 0 bases and 5 bases, there was a span of 17 bases. The CDR3 totals 16 residues. Written as DNA, the CDR3 is TGCAGTGCTAGAGATCCCGGGAGAGGTCTCCACAATGAGCAGTTCTTC. It encodes CSARDPGRGLHNEQFF.